This T cell receptor beta chain comes out of a study of blood T cell repertoires in COVID-19. Study in general: Acute and convalescent COVID-19 specimens originated in the United States, Italy and Spain.

Sequencing was performed with immunoSEQ multiplex PCR; in TCRdb, only in-frame clones are kept and a portion is missing. The top ten hold approximately 2.5% of the sample, which has tens of thousands of clones, about 88% seen once. The TCR originated in a man aged 45-65 years with acute or convalescent COVID-19. Sequencing was done on a sample of peripheral blood.

DNA of the CDR3: TGCGCCAGCAGCCTCCTAGCGGCCATAGAGACCCAGTACTTC. Translation: CASSLLAAIETQYF. The chain links TRBV4-1 to TRBJ2-5; 7 bases map to TRBD2. The length of the CDR3 is 14 residues. V was pared by 4 bases and J by 4 bases, with 6 bases of the junction left unmatched. Germline V gives CDR1 MGHRA, CDR2 YSYEKL.